Given below is one T cell receptor (beta chain) in context. Its specificity is not known. The V and J ends lost 5 bases and 4 bases respectively, with 15 bases between them. From germline, CDR1 is LNHNV and CDR2 YYDKDF (reference sequence). The CDR3 sequence is 15 residues long. TCRdb keeps only in-frame clones here, not all; method: immunoSEQ multiplex PCR. The sample gives about 4,600 clones, roughly 70% of which show up once; approximately 7.3% is in the top ten. These data belong to a study of immune evolution from preneoplasia to lung adenocarcinoma. Study observations and caveats: Clonality was highest in normal lung, lower in later-stage lesions apparently.

This TCR was recovered from a person aged 60-79 years with lung adenocarcinoma. Sample: FFPE adjacent normal lung tissue. The rearrangement uses TRBV15 and TRBJ1-5; weak D call: TRBD1 (6 bases). CDR3: CATSPRGGGNQPQHF. CDR3 DNA sequence: TGTGCCACCAGCCCCCGGGGAGGGGGAAATCAGCCCCAGCATTTT.